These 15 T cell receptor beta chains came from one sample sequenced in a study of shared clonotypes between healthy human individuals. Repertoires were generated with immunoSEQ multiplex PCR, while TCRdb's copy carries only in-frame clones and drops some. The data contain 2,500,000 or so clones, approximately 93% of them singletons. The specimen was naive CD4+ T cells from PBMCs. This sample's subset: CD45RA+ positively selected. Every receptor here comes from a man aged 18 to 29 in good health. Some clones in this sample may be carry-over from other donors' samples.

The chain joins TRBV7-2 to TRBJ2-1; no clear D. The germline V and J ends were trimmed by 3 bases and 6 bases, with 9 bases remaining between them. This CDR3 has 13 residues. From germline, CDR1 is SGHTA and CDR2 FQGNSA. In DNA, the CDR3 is TGTGCCAGCAGCTTTTTATCGGGCAATGAGCAGTTCTTC. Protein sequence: CASSFLSGNEQFF. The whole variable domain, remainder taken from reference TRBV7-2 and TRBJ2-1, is GAGVSQSPSNKVTEKGKDVELRCDPISGHTALYWYRQSLGQGLEFLIYFQGNSAPDKSGLPSDRFSAERTGGSVSTLTIQRTQQEDSAVYLCASSFLSGNEQFFGPGTRLTVL.

CDR3 nucleotide sequence: TGTGCCAGCGTTCCTGTCACCGGGGAGCTGTTTTTT. Its protein product is CASVPVTGELFF. V and J are TRBV6-1 and TRBJ2-2; D is ambiguous. The CDR3 is made up of 12 amino acids. In germline, CDR1 is MNHNS, CDR2 SASEGT. Trimming stripped 8 bases from V and 4 bases from J, with 8 bases between.

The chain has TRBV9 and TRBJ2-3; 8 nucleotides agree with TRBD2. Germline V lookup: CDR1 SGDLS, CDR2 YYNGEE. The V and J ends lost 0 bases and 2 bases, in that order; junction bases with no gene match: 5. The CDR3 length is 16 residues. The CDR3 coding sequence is TGTGCCAGCAGCGTAGATCCAGCGGGAGTCACAGATACGCAGTATTTT. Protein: CASSVDPAGVTDTQYF.

The CDR3 nucleotides read TGTGCCAGCAGTGACTCGGGGACAGGGGCTGGCGGCTACACCTTC. Translation: CASSDSGTGAGGYTF. The chain links TRBV2 to TRBJ1-2; 10 bases map to TRBD1. CDR1 and CDR2 (germline): SNHLY, FYNNEI. The CDR3 loop spans 15 amino acids. Trimming at V came to 3 bases and at J to 8 bases, leaving 9 bases not matched to a gene.

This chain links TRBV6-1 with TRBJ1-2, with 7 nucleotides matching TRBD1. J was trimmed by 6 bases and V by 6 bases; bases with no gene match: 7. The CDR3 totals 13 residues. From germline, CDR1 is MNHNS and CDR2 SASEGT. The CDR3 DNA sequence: TGTGCCAGCAGCGGCGGGCAGGGGGATGGCTACACCTTC. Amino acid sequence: CASSGGQGDGYTF.

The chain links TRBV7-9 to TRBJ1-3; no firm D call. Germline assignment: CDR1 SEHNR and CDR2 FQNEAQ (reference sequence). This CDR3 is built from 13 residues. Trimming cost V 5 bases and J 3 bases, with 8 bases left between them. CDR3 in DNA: TGTGCCAGCAGCCTAATCTTTGGAAACACCATATATTTT. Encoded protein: CASSLIFGNTIYF.

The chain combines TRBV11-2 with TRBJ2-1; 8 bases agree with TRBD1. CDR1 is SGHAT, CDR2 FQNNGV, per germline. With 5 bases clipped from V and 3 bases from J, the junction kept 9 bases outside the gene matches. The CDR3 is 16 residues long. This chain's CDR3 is CASSVGQAPFYNEQFF. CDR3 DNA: TGTGCCAGCAGCGTGGGACAGGCACCCTTCTACAATGAGCAGTTCTTC.

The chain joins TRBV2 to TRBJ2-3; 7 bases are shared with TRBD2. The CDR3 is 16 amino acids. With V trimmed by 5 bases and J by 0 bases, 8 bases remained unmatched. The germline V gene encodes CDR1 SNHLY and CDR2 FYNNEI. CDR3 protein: CASSTGGEISTDTQYF. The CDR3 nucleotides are TGTGCCAGCAGTACGGGGGGTGAAATAAGCACAGATACGCAGTATTTT.

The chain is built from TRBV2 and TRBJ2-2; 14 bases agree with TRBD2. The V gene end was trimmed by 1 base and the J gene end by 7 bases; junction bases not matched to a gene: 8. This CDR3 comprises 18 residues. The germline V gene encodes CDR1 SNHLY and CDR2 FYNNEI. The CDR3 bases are TGTGCCAGCAGTGAAGGCCGCACCGGGACTAGCGGGAGCGGGGAGCTGTTTTTT. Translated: CASSEGRTGTSGSGELFF.

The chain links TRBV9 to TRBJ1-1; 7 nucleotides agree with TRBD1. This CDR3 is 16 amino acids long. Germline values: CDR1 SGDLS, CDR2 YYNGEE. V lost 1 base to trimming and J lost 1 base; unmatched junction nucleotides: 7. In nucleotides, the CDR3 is TGTGCCAGCAGCGTAACCCCCGGGACAGAGAACACTGAAGCTTTCTTT. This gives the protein CASSVTPGTENTEAFF.

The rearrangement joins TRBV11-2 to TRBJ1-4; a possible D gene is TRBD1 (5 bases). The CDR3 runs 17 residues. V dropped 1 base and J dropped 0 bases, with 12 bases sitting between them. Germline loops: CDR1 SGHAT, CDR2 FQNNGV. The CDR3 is CASSLGRTFATNEKLFF. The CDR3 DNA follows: TGTGCCAGCAGCTTAGGTCGGACATTTGCAACTAATGAAAAACTGTTTTTT.

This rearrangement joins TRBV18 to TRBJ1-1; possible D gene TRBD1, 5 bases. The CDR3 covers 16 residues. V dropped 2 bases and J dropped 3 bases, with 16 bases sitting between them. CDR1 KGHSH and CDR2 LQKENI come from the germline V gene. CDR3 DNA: TGTGCCAGCTCACCAAATAGCGGGGCCTCGGACACTGAAGCTTTCTTT. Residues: CASSPNSGASDTEAFF.

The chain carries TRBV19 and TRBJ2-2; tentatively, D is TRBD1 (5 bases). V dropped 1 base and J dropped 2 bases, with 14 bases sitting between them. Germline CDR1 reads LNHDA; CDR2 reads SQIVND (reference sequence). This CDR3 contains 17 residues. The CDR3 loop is CASSIGPGLGNTGELFF. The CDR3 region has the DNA TGTGCCAGTAGTATAGGTCCAGGGCTCGGCAACACCGGGGAGCTGTTTTTT. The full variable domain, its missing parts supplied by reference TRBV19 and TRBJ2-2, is DGGITQSPKYLFRKEGQNVTLSCEQNLNHDAMYWYRQDPGQGLRLIYYSQIVNDFQKGDIAEGYSVSREKKESFPLTVTSAQKNPTAFYLCASSIGPGLGNTGELFFGEGSRLTVL.

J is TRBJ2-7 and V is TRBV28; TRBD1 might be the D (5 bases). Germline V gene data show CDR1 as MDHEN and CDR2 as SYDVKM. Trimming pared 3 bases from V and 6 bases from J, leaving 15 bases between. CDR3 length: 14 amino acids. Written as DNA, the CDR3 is TGTGCCAGCAGTTTCTTCGACAGAGCCTCCGAGCAGTACTTC. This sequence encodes CASSFFDRASEQYF. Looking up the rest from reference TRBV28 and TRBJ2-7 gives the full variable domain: DVKVTQSSRYLVKRTGEKVFLECVQDMDHENMFWYRQDPGLGLRLIYFSYDVKMKEKGDIPEGYSVSREKKERFSLILESASTNQTSMYLCASSFFDRASEQYFGPGTRLTVT.

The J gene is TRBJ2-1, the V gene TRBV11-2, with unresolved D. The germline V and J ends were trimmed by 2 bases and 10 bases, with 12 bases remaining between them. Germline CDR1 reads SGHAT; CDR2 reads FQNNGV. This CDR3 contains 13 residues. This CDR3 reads CASSLTAVREQFF. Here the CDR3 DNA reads TGTGCCAGCAGCTTAACCGCGGTCAGGGAGCAGTTCTTC.